The sequence of this T cell receptor beta chain was determined in a study of human T cells and chemical hapten exposure. Looking at the study overall: Sensitization involved placing 2% DPC onto a roughly 2 cm by roughly 2 cm region of upper inner arm skin.

The CDR3 contains 12 residues. Looked up from germline, CDR1 is MGHDK and CDR2 is SYGVNS. Trimming took 3 bases from V and 3 from J, leaving 6 bases between them. This clonotype was found a few times. Time point meaning: pre-sensitization, week 0. Treatment noted: therapeutic diphenylcyclopropenone sensitization with weekly scalp DPC. The authors extracted total RNA from unfractionated whole blood. How the authors handled the data: TCR counts had a median of around 94,000 per sample and spanned 23,224 to 690,600. Using its own MiXCR run on the RACE reads, TCRdb lists one record per CDR3 protein. The V and J calls, along with clone size, are taken from TCRdb and not from the paper's own processing. The sample holds fewer than 45,000 distinct CDR3 sequences, around 10% seen once.

The TCR comes from a man between 50 and 59 years old with alopecia areata. Some clones in this sample may be carry-over from other donors' samples. The starting material was whole blood, obtained in connection with sensitization to the hapten diphenylcyclopropenone (DPC). The V and J genes are TRBV25-1 and TRBJ2-7; D is unresolved. DNA for the CDR3: TGTGCCAGCAGTGAGGCGTACTACGAGCAGTACTTC. Translating gives CASSEAYYEQYF.